The 14 T cell receptor beta chains below all came from one sample that was sequenced in a study of T-cell reconstitution after alpha-beta-depleted transplantation in children. During its preparation, the TCRbeta library received unique molecular identifiers. Each CDR3 protein gets one entry after TCRdb re-called the PCR reads with MiXCR. The sample consists of hundreds of thousands of distinct CDR3 sequences, about 8.7% of them appearing once. The specimen was PBMCs, mostly from graft donor cells, collected 360 days after TCRalphabeta/CD19-depleted stem cell transplant. The source of these receptors is a male patient between 2 and 10 years old who had a stem cell transplant for acute myeloid leukemia, so the T cells may come from the graft donor.

V and J are TRBV7-9 and TRBJ1-6; 7 bases match TRBD1. V was pared by 11 bases and J by 8 bases, with 15 bases of the junction left unmatched. This CDR3 comprises 15 residues. Germline CDR1 SEHNR, CDR2 FQNEAQ (reference sequence). CDR3 region: CAVHYRQGLDSPLHF. The CDR3 DNA is TGTGCCGTACACTACCGACAGGGCCTGGATTCACCCCTCCACTTT. Combining the CDR3 with reference TRBV7-9 and TRBJ1-6 gives the whole variable domain DTGVSQNPRHKITKRGQNVTFRCDPISEHNRLYWYRQTLGQGPEFLTYFQNEAQLEKSRLLSDRFSAERPKGSFSTLEIQRTEQGDSAMYLCAVHYRQGLDSPLHFGNGTRLTVT.

Many counts were recorded for this clonotype. The chain employs TRBV29-1 and TRBJ2-7, with 7 nucleotides matching TRBD1. Per germline, CDR1 SQVTM and CDR2 ANQGSEA. V was pared by 4 bases and J by 7 bases, with 10 bases of the junction left unmatched. The CDR3 sequence is 13 residues long. The CDR3 bases are TGCAGCGTTGGCTCGGACAGGCTCTCGGAGCAGTACTTC. Its protein is CSVGSDRLSEQYF.

This clonotype was counted between two and nine times. The CDR3 loop is CASSHGQGAYEQYF. CDR3 bases: TGCGCCAGCAGCCACGGACAGGGGGCCTACGAGCAGTACTTC. V usage is TRBV4-3 and J usage is TRBJ2-7; 10 nucleotides align to TRBD1. With V trimmed by 3 bases and J by 2 bases, 1 base remained unmatched. Germline CDR1 reads LGHNA; CDR2 reads YSLEER. The CDR3 has 14 amino acids.

The rearrangement joins TRBV11-2 to TRBJ2-1; D remains unclear. Germline V gene sequence: CDR1 SGHAT, CDR2 FQNNGV. The V end was cut by 1 base, the J end by 2 bases, with 15 bases between. The CDR3 is 17 amino acids. In nucleotides, the CDR3 is TGTGCCAGCAGCTTAGTCTTGTTAGCAACTCCCTACAATGAGCAGTTCTTC. Translating gives CASSLVLLATPYNEQFF. Together with reference TRBV11-2 and TRBJ2-1, the CDR3 gives the full variable domain: EAGVAQSPRYKIIEKRQSVAFWCNPISGHATLYWYQQILGQGPKLLIQFQNNGVVDDSQLPKDRFSAERLKGVDSTLKIQPAKLEDSAVYLCASSLVLLATPYNEQFFGPGTRLTVL.

The chain combines TRBV28 with TRBJ2-2; TRBD1 matches at 7 bases. CDR1 MDHEN and CDR2 SYDVKM come from the germline V gene. This CDR3 comprises 16 residues. V was clipped by 2 bases and J by 5 bases; unmatched bases: 8. The CDR3 sequence: CASSLPNDRVTGELFF. The CDR3 DNA reads TGTGCCAGCAGTTTACCCAATGACAGGGTGACCGGGGAGCTGTTTTTT.

This clonotype was counted ten times or more. The rearrangement uses TRBV11-2 and TRBJ2-7; D is ambiguous. Trimming removed 5 bases from V and 2 bases from J, with 10 bases in between. CDR3 length: 13 residues. The V gene's germline CDR1 is SGHAT and CDR2 FQNNGV. CDR3 in DNA: TGTGCCAGCAGCCCTAATTGGACCTACGAGCAGTACTTC. Translated, it gives CASSPNWTYEQYF.

The gene calls are TRBV3-1 and TRBJ2-4, with D hard to call. Germline V gene lookup returns CDR1 LGHDT and CDR2 YNNKEL (reference sequence). Deletions cut 1 base from V and 0 bases from J, with 10 bases between. CDR3 length equals 16 residues. The CDR3 protein is CASSQAGGLAKNIQYF. The CDR3 bases are TGTGCCAGCAGCCAAGCTGGCGGATTAGCCAAAAACATTCAGTACTTC.

This chain connects TRBV12-3 or TRBV12-4 to TRBJ2-5; D is perhaps TRBD1 or TRBD2 (5 bases each). Trimming took off 1 base at V and 7 bases at J, with 13 bases between the two ends. The CDR3 runs to 14 residues. The CDR3 is CASSLDLEGRTQYF. DNA of the CDR3: TGTGCCAGCAGTTTAGACCTCGAGGGGCGGACCCAGTACTTC.

This clonotype appeared many times. CDR3: CASSPLRRSLYEQYF. CDR3 bases: TGTGCCAGCAGTCCCCTCAGGCGAAGCCTCTACGAGCAGTACTTC. The chain carries TRBV27 and TRBJ2-7; D remains ambiguous. This CDR3 has 15 residues. Germline CDR1 is MNHEY and CDR2 is SMNVEV (reference sequence). The germline V and J ends were trimmed by 5 bases and 3 bases, with 17 bases remaining between them.

In this sample, this clonotype turned up a few times. DNA for the CDR3: TGTGCCAGCAGCTTGCGACTAGCGGGAGACACCGGGGAGCTGTTTTTT. Translating it yields CASSLRLAGDTGELFF. The chain recombines TRBV7-2 with TRBJ2-2, with 12 bases identical to TRBD2. Germline CDR1 and CDR2: SGHTA and FQGNSA. The CDR3 consists of 16 residues. V lost 3 bases, J lost 3 bases, and 2 bases stayed unmatched.

The rearrangement links TRBV29-1 to TRBJ2-3; a weak D match, TRBD2 (6 bases). Trimming stripped 0 bases from V and 2 bases from J, with 15 bases between. Germline V gene lookup returns CDR1 SQVTM and CDR2 ANQGSEA. The CDR3 runs 16 residues. This CDR3 is CSVEDLWGELTDTQYF. CDR3 in DNA: TGCAGCGTTGAAGATCTTTGGGGGGAGCTCACAGATACGCAGTATTTT.

This clonotype showed up just a few times. V and J are TRBV7-2 and TRBJ1-5, with a weak D call TRBD1 (6 bases). Germline V gene lookup returns CDR1 SGHTA and CDR2 FQGNSA. The CDR3 spans 16 residues. V was trimmed by 1 base and J by 3 bases, leaving 13 bases between them. The CDR3 bases are TGTGCCAGCAGCTTAGACAGGGTAGGGCTCAATCAGCCCCAGCATTTT. Translation: CASSLDRVGLNQPQHF. The full variable domain, rest sourced from reference TRBV7-2 and TRBJ1-5, is GAGVSQSPSNKVTEKGKDVELRCDPISGHTALYWYRQSLGQGLEFLIYFQGNSAPDKSGLPSDRFSAERTGGSVSTLTIQRTQQEDSAVYLCASSLDRVGLNQPQHFGDGTRLSIL.

This clonotype came up many times. The DNA for the CDR3 is TGTGCCTCCTCCCTGGACGGGACAGGGGGCACCGTC. This sequence encodes CASSLDGTGGTV. The V gene is TRBV10-3, the J gene TRBJ2-7, with 12 positions matching TRBD1. The germline V gene has CDR1 ENHRY and CDR2 SYGVKD. The CDR3 loop spans 12 amino acids.

The rearrangement links TRBV7-6 to TRBJ2-3, with 14 positions matching TRBD2. The V gene's germline CDR1 is SGHVS and CDR2 FNYEAQ. This CDR3 contains 19 residues. The V segment lost 5 bases and the J segment 5 bases; nucleotides outside the gene matches: 15. Written as DNA, the CDR3 is TGTGCCAGCAGCGTTAGGCCCAGACTAGCGGGAGGGCCTGGAGATACGCAGTATTTT. Amino acid sequence: CASSVRPRLAGGPGDTQYF.